Each of the 10 T cell receptor beta chains below was sequenced from the same sample in a study of tumor and adjacent non-tumor tissue in lung cancer. The template was RNA from unsorted bulk tissue. A modified ARM-PCR protocol with three rounds of nested PCR amplified TCRbeta. In TCRdb, the multiplex PCR reads were re-called with MiXCR into one record per CDR3 protein. The sample holds about 76,000 distinct CDR3 sequences, about two thirds seen once. The specimen sequenced was lung tumor tissue. Receptor source: a woman between 70 and 85 years old with non-small cell lung cancer.

This clonotype has just one count. The junction shows a germline mismatch at one end, possibly a read error. The chain employs TRBV4-1 and TRBJ2-1; 7 nucleotides align to TRBD1. There are 15 residues in the CDR3. Germline CDR1 and CDR2: MGHRA and YSYEKL. The CDR3 DNA follows: TGCCCCAGCAGCCGAACAGGGGTGGGCTACAATGAACAGTTCTTC. This encodes CPSSRTGVGYNEQFF.

The CDR3 sequence: CASSQLTGGGYEQYF. The CDR3 nucleotides read TGTGCCAGCAGCCAGCTAACGGGAGGAGGGTACGAGCAGTACTTC. The V gene is TRBV14, the J gene TRBJ2-7, with 7 bases fitting TRBD2. CDR3 length equals 15 residues. Per germline, CDR1 SGHDN and CDR2 FVKESK. V lost 3 bases to trimming and J lost 4 bases; unmatched junction nucleotides: 9.

With regard to this clonotype: Since a much larger clone is just one base distant, this may be a read error. The J gene is TRBJ2-1, the V gene TRBV24-1; D is possibly TRBD2 (8 bases). Trimming stripped 5 bases from V and 0 bases from J, with 28 bases between. Germline V gene sequence: CDR1 KGHDR, CDR2 SFDVKD. This CDR3 has 21 amino acids. CDR3 in amino acids: CATSGWDRRAGAQSSYNEQFF. The CDR3 DNA is TGTGCCACCAGTGGTTGGGACAGACGAGCGGGAGCCCAAAGCTCCTACAATGAGCAGTTCTTC.

The rearrangement links TRBV12-3 or TRBV12-4 to TRBJ2-2; the D is unclear. V was trimmed by 7 bases and J by 9 bases, leaving 15 bases between them. This CDR3 region has 13 residues. The CDR3 DNA follows: TGTGCCAGCAACTTAAGACAAACCAGGGAGCTGTTTTTT. It specifies CASNLRQTRELFF.

Remarks on this clonotype: Its ends do not fully match the called genes, so a read error is possible. The rearrangement joins TRBV10-3 to TRBJ2-2; D ambiguous. Germline values: CDR1 ENHRY, CDR2 SYGVKD. This CDR3 has 14 residues. The CDR3 spells CPISADPDTGELFF. In DNA, the CDR3 is TGTCCCATCAGTGCGGACCCGGATACCGGGGAGCTGTTTTTT.

In DNA form, the CDR3 reads TGCAGCGCCGATCGAGTGGGGACTTACAATGAGCAGTTCTTC. Translating gives CSADRVGTYNEQFF. The chain links TRBV29-1 to TRBJ2-1; D possibly corresponds to TRBD2 (6 bases). The CDR3 is 14 residues long. Germline-derived CDR1 and CDR2 are SQVTM and ANQGSEA. V was clipped by 7 bases and J by 4 bases, with 17 bases between them.

Notes on this clonotype: The germline gene is not matched at one end of the junction; a read error may be the cause. The CDR3 loop is CASSLQGAMGRETQYF. The CDR3, as DNA: TGTGCAAGCAGCTTACAGGGGGCGATGGGGCGAGAGACCCAGTACTTC. The genes are TRBV11-2 and TRBJ2-5; TRBD1 matches 9 bases. The CDR3 loop spans 16 amino acids. The germline gives CDR1 SGHAT, CDR2 FQNNGV. Filled out from reference TRBV11-2 and TRBJ2-5, the complete variable domain reads EAGVAQSPRYKIIEKRQSVAFWCNPISGHATLYWYQQILGQGPKLLIQFQNNGVVDDSQLPKDRFSAERLKGVDSTLKIQPAKLEDSAVYLCASSLQGAMGRETQYFGPGTRLLVL.

Concerning this clonotype: A read error is possible here, since a much larger clone lies one base away. The chain has TRBV30 and TRBJ1-1, with a weak D call TRBD1 (5 bases). The CDR3 is 12 amino acids. The germline V and J ends were trimmed by 1 base and 10 bases, with 13 bases remaining between them. Germline V gene data show CDR1 as GTSNPN and CDR2 as SVGIG (reference sequence). CDR3 residues: CAWSAQGVVAFF. CDR3 coding DNA: TGTGCCTGGAGTGCCCAGGGCGTTGTAGCTTTCTTT.

This clonotype was observed a handful of times. The chain uses TRBV20-1 and TRBJ2-1; 9 bases match TRBD1. In germline, CDR1 is DFQATT, CDR2 SNEGSKA (reference sequence). The V gene end was trimmed by 6 bases and the J gene end by 6 bases; junction bases not matched to a gene: 15. The CDR3 extends over 16 amino acids. CDR3 in amino acids: CSATAPRGDRANEQFF. The CDR3 coding sequence is TGCAGTGCGACCGCCCCCCGAGGGGACAGGGCCAATGAGCAGTTCTTC.

This clonotype was picked up one time. This CDR3 fails to terminate in the conserved phenylalanine or tryptophan, so it likely reflects a read error. This chain connects TRBV4-1 to TRBJ1-1; D remains unclear. The CDR3 is 14 residues long. Germline V CDR1 and CDR2: MGHRA, YSYEKL. Trimming removed 5 bases at V and 2 bases at J, with 12 bases between. The CDR3 sequence is CASSTRTDNTEAFS. The CDR3 nucleotides read TGCGCCAGCAGCACCCGCACAGATAACACTGAAGCTTTCTCT.